The 8 T cell receptor beta chains given below trace back to one sample, sequenced in a study of spatial heterogeneity in lung cancer. MiXCR, applied by TCRdb to the 5' RACE reads, yields one record per CDR3 protein. The table records more than 20,000 distinct CDR3 sequences, approximately 4.5% of them present only once. Specified time point: sample taken at primary tumor resection. Whole RNA came from tumor, nontumor lung or frozen PBMC and was sequenced without being sorted. The sample in question was PBMCs, obtained at surgery. The receptor source for this set is a male donor with early-stage non-small cell lung cancer.

The V gene is TRBV2, the J gene TRBJ2-1; D is perhaps TRBD2 (6 bases). The V gene lost 6 bases and the J gene lost 10 bases, with 19 bases spanning the gap. Germline CDR1 SNHLY, CDR2 FYNNEI. The CDR3 has 14 amino acids. This chain's CDR3 is CASRIEYGTPEQFF. The DNA for the CDR3 is TGTGCCAGCAGAATAGAATACGGGACTCCCGAGCAGTTCTTC.

This clonotype is medium-sized within its sample. The chain couples TRBV12-3 or TRBV12-4 to TRBJ2-3; D unresolved. The length of the CDR3 is 13 residues. The V end was cut by 7 bases, the J end by 0 bases, with 8 bases between. The CDR3 DNA reads as TGTGCCAGCACGGGCTCAAGCACAGATACGCAGTATTTT. This translates into CASTGSSTDTQYF.

At least ten counts were recorded for this clonotype. The chain links TRBV18 to TRBJ2-3, with 7 bases aligning to TRBD2. The J segment lost 6 bases and the V segment lost 5 bases, leaving 8 bases of the junction unmatched. The CDR3 totals 14 residues. Germline lookup yields CDR1 KGHSH and CDR2 LQKENI. The CDR3 DNA reads TGTGCCAGCTCATACCAGACCGGGAGGGATACGCAGTATTTT. The encoded protein is CASSYQTGRDTQYF.

This clonotype was seen ten or more times. The chain carries TRBV7-2 and TRBJ2-7; no reliable D call. This CDR3 spans 14 amino acids. CDR1 SGHTA and CDR2 FQGNSA come from the germline V gene. V was cut by 1 base and J by 7 bases, with 14 bases left in between. The chain's CDR3 is CASSLVTVFGEQYF. CDR3 nucleotides: TGTGCCAGCAGCTTAGTGACGGTCTTTGGGGAGCAGTACTTC.

This clonotype showed up many times. The V and J genes are TRBV10-3 and TRBJ1-1; D is uncertain. Trimming removed 2 bases at V and 1 base at J, with 8 bases between. The CDR3 sequence is 14 residues long. CDR1 ENHRY and CDR2 SYGVKD come from the germline V gene. The CDR3 region has the DNA TGTGCCATCAGTGAGGCGGCAGGGAACACTGAAGCTTTCTTT. It codes for CAISEAAGNTEAFF.

The V and J genes are TRBV25-1 and TRBJ1-2; weak D call: TRBD1 (5 bases). In germline, CDR1 is MGHDK, CDR2 SYGVNS. Trimming left V 0 bases short and J 7 bases short, with 15 bases between. The CDR3 sequence is 15 residues long. CDR3: CASSEYNPGLGGYTF. The CDR3 DNA sequence: TGTGCCAGCAGTGAATATAATCCAGGGTTGGGTGGCTACACCTTC.

This clonotype has at least ten counts. A much bigger clone sits one base away, suggesting this may be a read error. This chain joins TRBV7-8 and TRBJ2-5; D call uncertain. The CDR3 length is 11 residues. Trimming took off 3 bases at V and 13 bases at J, with 12 bases between the two ends. Germline V gene sequence: CDR1 SGHVS, CDR2 FQNEAQ. The CDR3 sequence: CASSFSSARYF. DNA for the CDR3: TGTGCCAGCAGCTTTAGCAGTGCCCGGTACTTC.

This clonotype was seen ten or more times. The CDR3 spells CASSLLQGGEDGYTF. The CDR3 DNA is TGTGCCAGCAGTTTACTCCAGGGGGGTGAGGATGGCTACACCTTC. The chain joins TRBV12-3 or TRBV12-4 to TRBJ1-2; 7 nucleotides agree with TRBD1. Unmatched junction bases numbered 9, after V lost 2 bases and J lost 6 bases. The CDR3 consists of 15 residues.